This T cell receptor beta chain originates from a study of blood T cell repertoires in COVID-19. For the study at large: COVID-19 samples from acute and convalescent phases originated in the United States, Italy and Spain.

Repertoires were generated with immunoSEQ multiplex PCR, while TCRdb's copy carries only in-frame clones and drops some. Of roughly 200,000 clones in the sample, roughly 88% are singletons; the top ten hold 5% to 7.5%. After removal of 2 bases from V and 6 bases from J, the junction contained 7 bases not matched to a gene. The CDR3 runs to 14 residues. Germline loops: CDR1 GTSNPN, CDR2 SVGIG (reference sequence). The chain has TRBV30 and TRBJ1-5; TRBD1 aligns across 7 bases. Sequenced input: peripheral blood. The receptor comes from a woman in her forties who had recovered from COVID-19. CDR3 residues: CAWSLGQAIQPQHF. In DNA form, the CDR3 reads TGTGCCTGGAGTTTAGGACAGGCTATTCAGCCCCAGCATTTT.